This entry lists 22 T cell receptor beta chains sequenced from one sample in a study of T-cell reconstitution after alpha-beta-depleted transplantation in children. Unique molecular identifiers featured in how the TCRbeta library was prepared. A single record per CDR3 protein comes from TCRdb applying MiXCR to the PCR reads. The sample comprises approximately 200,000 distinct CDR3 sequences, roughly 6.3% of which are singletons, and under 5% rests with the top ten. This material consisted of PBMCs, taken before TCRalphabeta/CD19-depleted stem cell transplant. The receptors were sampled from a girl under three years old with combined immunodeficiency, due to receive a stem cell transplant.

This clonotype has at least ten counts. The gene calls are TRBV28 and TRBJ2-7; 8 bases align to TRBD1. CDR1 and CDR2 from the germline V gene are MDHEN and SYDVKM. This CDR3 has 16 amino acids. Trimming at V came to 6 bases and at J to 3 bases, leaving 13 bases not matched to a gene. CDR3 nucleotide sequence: TGTGCCAGCAGGCAGTATTCCCGACAGGGGCTCTACGAGCAGTACTTC. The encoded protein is CASRQYSRQGLYEQYF.

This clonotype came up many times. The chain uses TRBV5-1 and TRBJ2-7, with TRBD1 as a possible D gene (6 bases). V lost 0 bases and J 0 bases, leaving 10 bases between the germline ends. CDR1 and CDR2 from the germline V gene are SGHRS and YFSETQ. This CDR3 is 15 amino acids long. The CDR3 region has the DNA TGCGCCAGCAGCTTGGGAACAGGGTCCTCCTACGAGCAGTACTTC. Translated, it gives CASSLGTGSSYEQYF. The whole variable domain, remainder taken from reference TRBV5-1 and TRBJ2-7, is KAGVTQTPRYLIKTRGQQVTLSCSPISGHRSVSWYQQTPGQGLQFLFEYFSETQRNKGNFPGRFSGRQFSNSRSEMNVSTLELGDSALYLCASSLGTGSSYEQYFGPGTRLTVT.

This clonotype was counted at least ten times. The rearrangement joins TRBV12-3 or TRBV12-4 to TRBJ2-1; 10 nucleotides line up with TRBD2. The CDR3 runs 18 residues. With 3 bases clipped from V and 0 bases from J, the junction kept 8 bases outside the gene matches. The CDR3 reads CASSFWSGRAHSYNEQFF. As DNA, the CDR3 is TGTGCCAGCAGTTTCTGGAGCGGGAGGGCCCACTCCTACAATGAGCAGTTCTTC.

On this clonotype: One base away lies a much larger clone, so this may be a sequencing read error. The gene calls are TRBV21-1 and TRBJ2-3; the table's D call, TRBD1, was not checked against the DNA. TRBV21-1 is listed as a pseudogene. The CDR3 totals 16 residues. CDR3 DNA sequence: TGTGCCAGCAGCAAAGAACGGGACAGGGGTGCAGATATGCAGTATTTT. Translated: CASSKERDRGADMQYF.

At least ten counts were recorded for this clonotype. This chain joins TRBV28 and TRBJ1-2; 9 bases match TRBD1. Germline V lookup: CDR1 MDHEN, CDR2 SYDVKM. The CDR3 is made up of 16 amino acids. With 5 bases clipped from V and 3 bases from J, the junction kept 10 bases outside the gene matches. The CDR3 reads CASSAPTGGLDYGYTF. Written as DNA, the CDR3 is TGTGCCAGCAGTGCCCCGACAGGGGGATTGGACTATGGCTACACCTTC.

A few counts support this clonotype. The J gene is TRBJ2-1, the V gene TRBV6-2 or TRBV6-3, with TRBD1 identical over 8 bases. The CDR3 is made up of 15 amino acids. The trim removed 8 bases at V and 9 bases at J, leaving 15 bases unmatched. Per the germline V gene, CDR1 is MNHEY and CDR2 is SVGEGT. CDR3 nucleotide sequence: TGTGCCAGCTTAGATGGGGACAGGAATTCTGTTGAGCAGTTCTTC. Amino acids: CASLDGDRNSVEQFF.

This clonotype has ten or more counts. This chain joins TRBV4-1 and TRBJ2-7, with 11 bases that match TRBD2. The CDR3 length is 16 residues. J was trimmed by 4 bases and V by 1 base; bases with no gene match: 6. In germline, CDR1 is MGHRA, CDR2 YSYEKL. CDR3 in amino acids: CASSQVTSGSFYEQYF. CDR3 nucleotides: TGCGCCAGCAGCCAAGTTACTAGCGGGAGTTTTTACGAGCAGTACTTC.

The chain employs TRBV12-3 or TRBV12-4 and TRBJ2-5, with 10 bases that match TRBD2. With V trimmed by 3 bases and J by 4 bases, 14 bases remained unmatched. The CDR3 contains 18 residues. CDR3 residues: CASSFGGGLATGRETQYF. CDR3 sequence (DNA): TGTGCCAGCAGTTTTGGAGGGGGACTAGCGACCGGCCGAGAGACCCAGTACTTC.

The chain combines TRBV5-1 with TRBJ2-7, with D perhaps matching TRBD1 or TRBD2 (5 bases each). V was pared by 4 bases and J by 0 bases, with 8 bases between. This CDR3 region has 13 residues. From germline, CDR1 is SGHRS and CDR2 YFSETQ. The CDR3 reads CASSGTNSYEQYF. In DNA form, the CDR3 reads TGCGCCAGCAGCGGGACCAACTCCTACGAGCAGTACTTC.

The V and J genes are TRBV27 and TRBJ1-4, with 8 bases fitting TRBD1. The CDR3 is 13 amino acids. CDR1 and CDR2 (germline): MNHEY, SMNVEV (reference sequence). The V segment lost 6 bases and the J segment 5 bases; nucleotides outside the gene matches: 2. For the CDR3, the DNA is TGTGCCAGCAGGAGACAGGGGAATGAAAAACTGTTTTTT. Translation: CASRRQGNEKLFF.

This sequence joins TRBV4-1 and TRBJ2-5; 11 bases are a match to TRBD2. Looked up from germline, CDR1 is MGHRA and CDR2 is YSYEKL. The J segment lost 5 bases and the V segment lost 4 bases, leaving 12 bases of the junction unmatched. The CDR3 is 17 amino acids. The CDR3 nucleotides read TGCGCCAGCAGCCCGTACCTTAGCGGGGGGGCCTGGGAGACCCAGTACTTC. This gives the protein CASSPYLSGGAWETQYF.

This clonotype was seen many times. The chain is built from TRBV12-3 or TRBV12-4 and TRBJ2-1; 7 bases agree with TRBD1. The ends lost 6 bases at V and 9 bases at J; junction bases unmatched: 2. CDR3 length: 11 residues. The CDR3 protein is CASSPGGEQFF. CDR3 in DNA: TGTGCCAGCAGCCCAGGGGGTGAGCAGTTCTTC.

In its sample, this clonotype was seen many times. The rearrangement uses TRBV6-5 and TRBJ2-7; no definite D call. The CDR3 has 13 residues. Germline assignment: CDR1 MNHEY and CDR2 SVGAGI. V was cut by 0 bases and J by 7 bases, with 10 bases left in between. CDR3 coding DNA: TGTGCCAGCAGTTACTCGAGAAGCATGGAGCAGTACTTC. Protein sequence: CASSYSRSMEQYF.

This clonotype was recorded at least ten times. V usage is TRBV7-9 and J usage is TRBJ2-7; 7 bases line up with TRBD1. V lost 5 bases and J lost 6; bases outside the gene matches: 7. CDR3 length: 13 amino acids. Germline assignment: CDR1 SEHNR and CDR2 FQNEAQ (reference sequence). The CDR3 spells CASSRGQHGEQYF. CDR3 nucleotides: TGTGCCAGCAGCCGGGGACAGCACGGCGAGCAGTACTTC.

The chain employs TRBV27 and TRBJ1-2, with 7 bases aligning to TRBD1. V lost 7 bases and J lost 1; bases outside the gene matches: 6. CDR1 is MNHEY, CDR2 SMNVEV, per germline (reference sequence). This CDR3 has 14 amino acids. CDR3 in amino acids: CASNRQGDNYGYTF. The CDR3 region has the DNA TGTGCCAGCAATCGACAGGGAGATAACTATGGCTACACCTTC.

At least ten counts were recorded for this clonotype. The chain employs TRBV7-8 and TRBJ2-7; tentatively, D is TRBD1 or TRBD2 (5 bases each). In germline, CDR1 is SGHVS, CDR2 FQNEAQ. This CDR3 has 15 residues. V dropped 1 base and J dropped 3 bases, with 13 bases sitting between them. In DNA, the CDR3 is TGTGCCAGCAGCTTAGGGGGCGCAGCGGTCTACGAGCAGTACTTC. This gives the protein CASSLGGAAVYEQYF. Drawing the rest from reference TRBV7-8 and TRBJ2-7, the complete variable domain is GAGVSQSPRYKVAKRGQDVALRCDPISGHVSLFWYQQALGQGPEFLTYFQNEAQLDKSGLPSDRFFAERPEGSVSTLKIQRTQQEDSAVYLCASSLGGAAVYEQYFGPGTRLTVT.

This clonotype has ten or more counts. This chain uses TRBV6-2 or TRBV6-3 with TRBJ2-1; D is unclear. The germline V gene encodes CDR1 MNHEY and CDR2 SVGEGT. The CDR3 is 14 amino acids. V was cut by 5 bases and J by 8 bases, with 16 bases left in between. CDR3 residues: CASSGIVAADEQFF. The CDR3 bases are TGTGCCAGCAGTGGAATAGTGGCGGCAGATGAGCAGTTCTTC.

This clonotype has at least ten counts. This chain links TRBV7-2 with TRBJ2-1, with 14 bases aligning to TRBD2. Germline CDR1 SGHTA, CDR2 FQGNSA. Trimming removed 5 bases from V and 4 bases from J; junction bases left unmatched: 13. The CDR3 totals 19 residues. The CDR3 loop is CASSPGPSGLAGAYNEQFF. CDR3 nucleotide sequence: TGTGCCAGCAGCCCCGGACCTTCGGGACTAGCGGGGGCGTACAATGAGCAGTTCTTC.

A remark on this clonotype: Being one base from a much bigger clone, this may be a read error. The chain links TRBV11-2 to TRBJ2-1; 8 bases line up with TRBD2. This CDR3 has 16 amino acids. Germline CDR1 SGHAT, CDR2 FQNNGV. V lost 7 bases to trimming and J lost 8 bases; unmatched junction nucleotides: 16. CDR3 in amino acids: CASTSAERELYDEQFF. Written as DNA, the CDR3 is TGTGCCAGCACCTCAGCGGAGCGGGAGCTATACGATGAGCAGTTCTTC.

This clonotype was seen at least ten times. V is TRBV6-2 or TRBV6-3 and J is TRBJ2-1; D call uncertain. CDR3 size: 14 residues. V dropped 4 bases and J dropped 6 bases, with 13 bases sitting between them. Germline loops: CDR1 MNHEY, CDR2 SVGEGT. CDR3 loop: CASSSPLTSNEQFF. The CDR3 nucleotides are TGTGCCAGCAGTTCCCCCCTGACGAGCAATGAGCAGTTCTTC.

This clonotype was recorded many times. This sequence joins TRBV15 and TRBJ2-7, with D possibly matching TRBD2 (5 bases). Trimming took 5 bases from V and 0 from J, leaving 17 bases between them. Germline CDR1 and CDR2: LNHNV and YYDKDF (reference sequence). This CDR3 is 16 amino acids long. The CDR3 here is CATSDSLSVLSYEQYF. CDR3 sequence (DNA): TGTGCCACCAGCGATTCCCTTAGCGTCCTCTCCTACGAGCAGTACTTC.

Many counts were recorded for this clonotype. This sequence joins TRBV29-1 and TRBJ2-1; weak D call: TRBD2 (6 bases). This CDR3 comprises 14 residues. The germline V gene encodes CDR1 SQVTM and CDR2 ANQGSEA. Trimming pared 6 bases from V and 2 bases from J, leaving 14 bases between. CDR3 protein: CSVGTRKTYNEQFF. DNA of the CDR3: TGCAGCGTGGGGACTCGGAAAACCTACAATGAGCAGTTCTTC.